The 7 T cell receptor beta chains below come from one sample, sequenced in a study of CD4+ T cells in melanoma. Assay: immunoSEQ multiplex PCR; the TCRdb copy retains only in-frame clones and omits some. The data show around 13,000 clones, about 83% seen once. Sequences were obtained from cells from a culture (not recorded whether cultured in vitro). These receptors were collected from a human donor with melanoma.

This clone was seen only once. V usage is TRBV7-9 and J usage is TRBJ2-7, with D perhaps matching TRBD2 (5 bases). CDR3 length equals 15 residues. V lost 3 bases, J lost 3 bases, and 15 bases lay in between. Germline loops: CDR1 SEHNR, CDR2 FQNEAQ (reference sequence). CDR3 sequence (DNA): TGTGCCAGCAGCTTTTGGATCGGGGAGCACTACGAGCAGTACTTC. It encodes CASSFWIGEHYEQYF. The full variable domain, in which reference TRBV7-9 and TRBJ2-7 provide the parts outside the CDR3, is DTGVSQNPRHKITKRGQNVTFRCDPISEHNRLYWYRQTLGQGPEFLTYFQNEAQLEKSRLLSDRFSAERPKGSFSTLEIQRTEQGDSAMYLCASSFWIGEHYEQYFGPGTRLTVT.

The V gene is TRBV5-4, the J gene TRBJ2-5; tentatively, D is TRBD2 (7 bases). Germline CDR1 is SGHNT and CDR2 is YYREEE (reference sequence). The CDR3 loop spans 14 amino acids. Trimming cost V 3 bases and J 4 bases, with 13 bases left between them. The CDR3 sequence: CASSWGGQGETQYF. The CDR3 nucleotides read TGTGCCAGCAGCTGGGGGGGGCAGGGAGAGACCCAGTACTTC.

The count of this clone is one. The chain recombines TRBV7-6 with TRBJ1-1; D not certain. The CDR3 is 13 residues long. The V gene's germline CDR1 is SGHVS and CDR2 FNYEAQ. Trimming cost V 8 bases and J 6 bases, with 16 bases left between them. This CDR3 is CASAAQVGSEAFF. Written as DNA, the CDR3 is TGTGCCAGCGCGGCTCAGGTCGGTTCTGAAGCTTTCTTT.

This sequence joins TRBV29-1 and TRBJ1-1; unclear D gene. CDR3 length: 13 residues. In germline, CDR1 is SQVTM, CDR2 ANQGSEA. Trimming pared 3 bases from V and 1 base from J, leaving 9 bases between. CDR3 region: CSVDLRRNTEAFF. The CDR3 region has the DNA TGCAGCGTTGACCTCCGACGGAACACTGAAGCTTTCTTT.

The gene calls are TRBV6-6 and TRBJ1-5; maybe TRBD1 (6 bases). Germline V gene lookup returns CDR1 MNHNY and CDR2 SVGAGI (reference sequence). The CDR3 extends over 15 amino acids. V dropped 7 bases and J dropped 4 bases, with 17 bases sitting between them. CDR3 region: CASTDPGAVNQPQHF. As DNA, the CDR3 is TGTGCCAGCACCGACCCAGGGGCCGTAAATCAGCCCCAGCATTTT.

This chain joins TRBV18 and TRBJ1-5; no reliable D call. Germline CDR1 is KGHSH and CDR2 is LQKENI. The CDR3 is 15 amino acids. The V end was cut by 2 bases, the J end by 2 bases, with 10 bases between. The CDR3 nucleotides are TGTGCCAGCTCACCATCAGGACTCCGCAATCAGCCCCAGCATTTT. Translating gives CASSPSGLRNQPQHF.

V usage is TRBV6-5 and J usage is TRBJ1-3; D is unresolved. The CDR3 loop spans 14 amino acids. The ends were cut back, 7 bases at V and 4 bases at J, with 14 bases in the middle. Per the germline V gene, CDR1 is MNHEY and CDR2 is SVGAGI. The CDR3 DNA follows: TGTGCCAGCACAACATGGTACCCAGGAAACACCATATATTTT. As protein: CASTTWYPGNTIYF.